Each of the 5 T cell receptor beta chains below was sequenced from the same sample in a study of blood T cell repertoires in COVID-19. The assay was immunoSEQ multiplex PCR, and TCRdb's table has in-frame clones only and misses some. This table has about 110,000 clones, 82% appearing once. The sequencing input was peripheral blood. The receptors here all came from a man aged 65 to 85 with acute or convalescent COVID-19.

This clone was seen more than once but under ten times. Additional DNA sequences in this sample encode the identical CDR3. The CDR3 DNA sequence: TGTGCCAGCAGTCTCGGACTAGCGGACACAGATACGCAGTATTTT. This encodes CASSLGLADTDTQYF. V gene TRBV28 combines with J gene TRBJ2-3, with TRBD2 identical over 10 bases. CDR1 and CDR2 from the germline V gene are MDHEN and SYDVKM. V shed 5 bases and J 2 bases; nucleotides not matched to a gene: 4. There are 15 residues in the CDR3.

The chain combines TRBV3-1 (or the pseudogene TRBV3-2) with TRBJ2-1, with 8 bases matching TRBD1. CDR1 and CDR2 from the germline V gene are LGHDT and YNNKEL (reference sequence). The CDR3 spans 12 residues. Unmatched junction bases numbered 3, after V lost 1 base and J lost 13 bases. CDR3 DNA sequence: TGTGCCAGCAGCCAAGCGGCAGGGGGCCAGTTCTTC. This translates into CASSQAAGGQFF.

The chain is built from TRBV5-1 and TRBJ1-2; D is perhaps TRBD1 (5 bases). The CDR3 is 15 amino acids. Germline V gene lookup returns CDR1 SGHRS and CDR2 YFSETQ. Trimming left V 4 bases short and J 4 bases short, with 17 bases between. In nucleotides, the CDR3 is TGCGCCAGCAGCCAGAACCCGACAGCTTCCTATGGCTACACCTTC. Its protein product is CASSQNPTASYGYTF.

This clone occurred a few times. The rearrangement links TRBV7-9 to TRBJ1-1; perhaps TRBD1 as D (5 bases). The CDR3 is made up of 16 amino acids. V lost 5 bases to trimming and J lost 1 base, with 17 bases between them. The V gene's germline CDR1 is SEHNR and CDR2 FQNEAQ (reference sequence). The DNA of the CDR3 is TGTGCCAGCAGCCCCAGGGCTGGGGCTGCGAACACTGAAGCTTTCTTT. Residues: CASSPRAGAANTEAFF.

This clone was detected only a few times. This sequence joins TRBV2 and TRBJ2-7; 10 bases map to TRBD1. The germline gives CDR1 SNHLY, CDR2 FYNNEI. Trimming cost V 5 bases and J 3 bases; bases outside gene matches: 4. The CDR3 runs 14 residues. The CDR3 sequence: CASSSGTGVYEQYF. The CDR3 DNA reads as TGTGCCAGCAGTTCCGGGACAGGGGTCTACGAGCAGTACTTC.